Listed below are T cell receptor beta chains from one sample, sequenced in a study of graft-versus-host responses after intestinal transplantation. For these receptors, no antigen is known. The data were produced by immunoSEQ multiplex PCR, yet TCRdb's version contains in-frame clones alone and is incomplete. The table shows some 85,000 clones, with 85% to 95% occurring only once. Sequenced material: unstimulated CD8+ T cells sorted from spleen or lymph node cells, taken before transplant. These TCRs come from a human donor who was the organ donor for an intestinal transplant. Each CDR3 is given with its conserved first and last residue. A D gene is named only where the DNA matches it firmly. Clone size is stated in some rows and not others, as once, few, many or a class when expanded.

15 | TRBJ1-1 | once | TRBD1 | TRBV2 | CASSESQTGGTEAFF | TGTGCCAGCAGTGAGTCCCAGACAGGGGGCACTGAAGCTTTCTTT
14 | TRBJ1-1 | once | NA | TRBV28 | CASSLFVRNTEAFF | TGTGCCAGCAGTTTATTTGTGAGGAACACTGAAGCTTTCTTT
12 | TRBJ1-1 | NA | NA | TRBV5-6 | CASSFNDIEAFF | TGTGCCAGCAGCTTTAACGACATTGAAGCTTTCTTT
15 | TRBJ2-7 | NA | TRBD1 | TRBV9 | CASSAGQGVSYEQYF | TGTGCCAGCAGCGCGGGACAGGGGGTTTCCTACGAGCAGTACTTC
15 | TRBJ2-1 | NA | TRBD2 | TRBV5-1 | CASSFAAGGRYEQFF | TGCGCCAGCAGCTTCGCAGCGGGGGGCCGGTATGAGCAGTTCTTC
16 | TRBJ2-7 | NA | NA | TRBV4-1 | CASSQDLQGFSYEQYF | TGCGCCAGCAGCCAAGATTTACAGGGCTTCTCCTACGAGCAGTACTTC
17 | TRBJ2-2 | NA | NA | TRBV21-1 | CASSKGVLGAGTGELFF | TGTGCCAGCAGCAAAGGGGTTTTGGGGGCGGGCACCGGGGAGCTGTTTTTT
19 | TRBJ2-1 | NA | TRBD2 | TRBV4-3 | CASSPQGLAGEESYNEQFF | TGCGCCAGCAGCCCGCAAGGACTAGCGGGGGAAGAATCCTACAATGAGCAGTTCTTC
13 | TRBJ2-7 | NA | NA | TRBV7-9 | CASNLQGTYEQYF | TGTGCCAGCAACCTACAGGGAACCTACGAGCAGTACTTC
16 | TRBJ2-2 | NA | NA | TRBV4-1 | CASSLTGDWNTGELFF | TGCGCCAGCAGCCTTACGGGGGACTGGAACACCGGGGAGCTGTTTTTT
16 | TRBJ2-1 | NA | NA | TRBV7-6 | CASSLVRGGLYNEQFF | TGTGCCAGCAGCTTAGTAAGGGGGGGACTCTACAATGAGCAGTTCTTC
18 | TRBJ1-4 | NA | NA | TRBV28 | CASSPRVGITWRNEKLFF | TGTGCCAGCAGTCCCCGCGTAGGGATTACTTGGAGGAATGAAAAACTGTTTTTT
16 | TRBJ2-5 | NA | TRBD2 | TRBV9 | CASSVSSGGAGETQYF | TGTGCCAGCAGCGTATCGAGCGGGGGGGCAGGAGAGACCCAGTACTTC
14 | TRBJ2-7 | NA | NA | TRBV11-2 | CASSSGRGTYEQYF | TGTGCCAGCAGCTCCGGAAGAGGGACCTACGAGCAGTACTTC
16 | TRBJ2-3 | NA | TRBD2 | TRBV27 | CASGRLAGGPGDTQYF | TGTGCCAGCGGCCGACTAGCGGGGGGGCCGGGAGATACGCAGTATTTT